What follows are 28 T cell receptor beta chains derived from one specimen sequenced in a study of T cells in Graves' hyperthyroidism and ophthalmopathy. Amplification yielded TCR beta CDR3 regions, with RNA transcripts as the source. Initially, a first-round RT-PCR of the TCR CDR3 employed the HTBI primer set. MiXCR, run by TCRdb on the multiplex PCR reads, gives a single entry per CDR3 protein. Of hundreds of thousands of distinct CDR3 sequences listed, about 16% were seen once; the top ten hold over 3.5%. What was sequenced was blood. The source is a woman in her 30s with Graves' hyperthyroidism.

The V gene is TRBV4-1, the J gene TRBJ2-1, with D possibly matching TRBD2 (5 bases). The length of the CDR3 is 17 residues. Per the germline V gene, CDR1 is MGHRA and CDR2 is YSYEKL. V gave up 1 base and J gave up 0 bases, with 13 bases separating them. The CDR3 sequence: CASSQVRTGISYNEQFF. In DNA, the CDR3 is TGCGCCAGCAGCCAAGTCCGTACGGGAATCTCCTACAATGAGCAGTTCTTC.

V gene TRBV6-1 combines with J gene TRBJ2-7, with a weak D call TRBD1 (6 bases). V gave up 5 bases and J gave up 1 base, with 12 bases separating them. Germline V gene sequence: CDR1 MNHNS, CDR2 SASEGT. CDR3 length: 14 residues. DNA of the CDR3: TGTGCCAGCAGTATGGGGGCGGATTCCTACGAGCAGTACTTC. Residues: CASSMGADSYEQYF.

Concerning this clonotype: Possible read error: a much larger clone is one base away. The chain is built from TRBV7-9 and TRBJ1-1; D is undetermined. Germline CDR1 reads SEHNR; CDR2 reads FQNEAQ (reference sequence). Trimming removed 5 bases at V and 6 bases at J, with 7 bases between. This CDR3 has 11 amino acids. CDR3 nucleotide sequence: TGTGCCAGCAGCCCCTCCCCTGAAGCTTTCTTT. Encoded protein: CASSPSPEAFF.

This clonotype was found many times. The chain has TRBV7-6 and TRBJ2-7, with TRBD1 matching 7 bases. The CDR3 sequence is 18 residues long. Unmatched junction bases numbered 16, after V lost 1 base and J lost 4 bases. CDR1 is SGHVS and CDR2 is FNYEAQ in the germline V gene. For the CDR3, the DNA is TGTGCCAGCAGCTTAGTGGGGGACAGATTAGGGTCCTTTTACGAGCAGTACTTC. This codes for CASSLVGDRLGSFYEQYF.

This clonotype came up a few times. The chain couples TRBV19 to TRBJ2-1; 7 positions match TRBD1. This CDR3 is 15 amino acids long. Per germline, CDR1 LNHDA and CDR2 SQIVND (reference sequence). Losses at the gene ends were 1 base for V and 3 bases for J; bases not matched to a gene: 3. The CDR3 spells CASSIAQGDYNEQFF. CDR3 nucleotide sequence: TGTGCCAGTAGTATAGCCCAGGGGGACTACAATGAGCAGTTCTTC.

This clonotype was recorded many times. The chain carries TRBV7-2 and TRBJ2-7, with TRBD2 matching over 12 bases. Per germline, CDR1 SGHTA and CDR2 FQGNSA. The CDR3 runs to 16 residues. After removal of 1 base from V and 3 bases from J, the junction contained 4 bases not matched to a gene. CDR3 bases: TGTGCCAGCAGCTTAGGTGCGGGACTAGCGGGCTACGAGCAGTACTTC. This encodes CASSLGAGLAGYEQYF. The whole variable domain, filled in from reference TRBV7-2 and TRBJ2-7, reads GAGVSQSPSNKVTEKGKDVELRCDPISGHTALYWYRQSLGQGLEFLIYFQGNSAPDKSGLPSDRFSAERTGGSVSTLTIQRTQQEDSAVYLCASSLGAGLAGYEQYFGPGTRLTVT.

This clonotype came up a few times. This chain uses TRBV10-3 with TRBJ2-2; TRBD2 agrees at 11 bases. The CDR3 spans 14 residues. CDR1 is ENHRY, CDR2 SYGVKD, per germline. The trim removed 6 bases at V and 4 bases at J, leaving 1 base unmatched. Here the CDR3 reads CAIRGTSGTGELFF. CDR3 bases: TGTGCCATCAGGGGGACTAGCGGCACCGGGGAGCTGTTTTTT.

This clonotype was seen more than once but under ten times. CDR3 loop: CASSLLPEETQYF. The CDR3 nucleotides read TGTGCCAGCAGCTTGCTTCCGGAAGAGACCCAGTACTTC. The J gene is TRBJ2-5, the V gene TRBV5-6, with no clear D. V was shortened by 1 base and J by 3 bases, with 7 bases between the two germline ends. Germline V CDR1 and CDR2: SGHDT, YYEEEE. This CDR3 comprises 13 residues.

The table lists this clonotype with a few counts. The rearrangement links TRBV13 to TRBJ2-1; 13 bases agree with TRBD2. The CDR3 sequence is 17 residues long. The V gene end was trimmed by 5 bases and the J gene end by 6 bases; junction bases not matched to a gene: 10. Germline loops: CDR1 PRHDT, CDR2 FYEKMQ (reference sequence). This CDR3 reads CASSNYRTSGRSNEQFF. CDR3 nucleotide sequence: TGTGCCAGCAGCAATTACAGGACTAGCGGGAGAAGCAATGAGCAGTTCTTC.

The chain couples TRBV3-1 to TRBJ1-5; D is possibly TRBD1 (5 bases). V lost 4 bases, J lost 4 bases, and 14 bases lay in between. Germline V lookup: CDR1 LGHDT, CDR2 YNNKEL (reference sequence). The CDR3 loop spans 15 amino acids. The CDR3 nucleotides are TGTGCCAGCAGCCCTCCAGGGAATCGAAATCAGCCCCAGCATTTT. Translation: CASSPPGNRNQPQHF. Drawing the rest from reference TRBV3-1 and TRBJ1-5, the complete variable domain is DTAVSQTPKYLVTQMGNDKSIKCEQNLGHDTMYWYKQDSKKFLKIMFSYNNKELIINETVPNRFSPKSPDKAHLNLHINSLELGDSAVYFCASSPPGNRNQPQHFGDGTRLSIL.

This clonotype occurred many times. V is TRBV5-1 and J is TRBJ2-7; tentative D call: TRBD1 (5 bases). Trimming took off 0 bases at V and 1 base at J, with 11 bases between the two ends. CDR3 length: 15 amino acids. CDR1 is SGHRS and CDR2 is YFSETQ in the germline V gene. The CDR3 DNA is TGCGCCAGCAGCTTGGAGGGGCCGACGTCCTACGAGCAGTACTTC. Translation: CASSLEGPTSYEQYF.

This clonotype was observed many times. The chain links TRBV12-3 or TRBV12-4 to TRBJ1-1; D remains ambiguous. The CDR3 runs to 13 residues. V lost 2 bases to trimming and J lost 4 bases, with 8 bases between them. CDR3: CASSLKAGTEAFF. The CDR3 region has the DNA TGTGCCAGCAGTTTAAAGGCCGGCACTGAAGCTTTCTTT.

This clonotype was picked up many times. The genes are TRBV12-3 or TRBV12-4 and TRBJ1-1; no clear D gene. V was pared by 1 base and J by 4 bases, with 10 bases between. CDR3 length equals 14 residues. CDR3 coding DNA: TGTGCCAGCAGTTTAGGAGGTCGGCCCACTGAAGCTTTCTTT. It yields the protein CASSLGGRPTEAFF.

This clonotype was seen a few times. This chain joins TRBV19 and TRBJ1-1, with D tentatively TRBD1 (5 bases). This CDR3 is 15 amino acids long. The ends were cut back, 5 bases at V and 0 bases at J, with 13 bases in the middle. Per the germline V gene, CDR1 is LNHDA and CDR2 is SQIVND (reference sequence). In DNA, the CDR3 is TGTGCCAGTAGTGCGGGGCCTCAAATGAACACTGAAGCTTTCTTT. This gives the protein CASSAGPQMNTEAFF. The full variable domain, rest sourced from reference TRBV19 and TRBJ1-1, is DGGITQSPKYLFRKEGQNVTLSCEQNLNHDAMYWYRQDPGQGLRLIYYSQIVNDFQKGDIAEGYSVSREKKESFPLTVTSAQKNPTAFYLCASSAGPQMNTEAFFGQGTRLTVV.

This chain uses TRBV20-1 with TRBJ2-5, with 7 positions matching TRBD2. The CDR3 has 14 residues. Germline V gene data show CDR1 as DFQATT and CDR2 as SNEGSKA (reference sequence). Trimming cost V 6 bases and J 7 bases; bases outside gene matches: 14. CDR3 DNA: TGCAGTGCCCTCCCTCGGGCGGGAGTTAGGACCCAGTACTTC. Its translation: CSALPRAGVRTQYF.

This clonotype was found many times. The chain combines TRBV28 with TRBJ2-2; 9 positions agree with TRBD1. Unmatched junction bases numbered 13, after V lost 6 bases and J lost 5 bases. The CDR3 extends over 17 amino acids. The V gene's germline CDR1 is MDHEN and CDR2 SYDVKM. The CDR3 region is CASSSGRGQGRTGELFF. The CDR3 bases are TGTGCCAGCAGCTCCGGCCGGGGACAGGGAAGAACCGGGGAGCTGTTTTTT.

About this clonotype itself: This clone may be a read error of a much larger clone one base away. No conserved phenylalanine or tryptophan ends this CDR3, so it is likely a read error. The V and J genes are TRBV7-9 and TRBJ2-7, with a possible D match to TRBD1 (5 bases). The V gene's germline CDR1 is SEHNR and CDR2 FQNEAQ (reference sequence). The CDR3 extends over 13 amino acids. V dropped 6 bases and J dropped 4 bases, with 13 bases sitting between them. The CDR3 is CASRAGLGYEQYC. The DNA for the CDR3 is TGTGCCAGCAGGGCAGGGCTCGGGTACGAGCAGTACTGC.

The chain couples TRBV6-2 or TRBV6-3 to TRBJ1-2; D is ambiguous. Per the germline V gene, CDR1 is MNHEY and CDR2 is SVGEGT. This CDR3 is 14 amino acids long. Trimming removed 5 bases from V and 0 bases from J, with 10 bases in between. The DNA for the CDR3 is TGTGCCAGCAGTGCGAGGTATACTAACTATGGCTACACCTTC. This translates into CASSARYTNYGYTF.

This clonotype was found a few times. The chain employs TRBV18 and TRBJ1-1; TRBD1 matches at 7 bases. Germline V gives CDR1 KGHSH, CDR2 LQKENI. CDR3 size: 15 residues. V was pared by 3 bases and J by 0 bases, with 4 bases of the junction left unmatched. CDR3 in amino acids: CASSPGTDLNTEAFF. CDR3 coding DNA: TGTGCCAGCTCACCTGGGACAGATTTGAACACTGAAGCTTTCTTT.

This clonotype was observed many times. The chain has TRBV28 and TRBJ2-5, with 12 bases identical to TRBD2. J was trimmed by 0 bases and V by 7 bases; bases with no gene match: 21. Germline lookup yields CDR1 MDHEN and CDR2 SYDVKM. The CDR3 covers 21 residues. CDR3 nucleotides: TGTGCCAGCACCGTGGGGCAGGCACTAGCGGGAGGAGGCGGGTACCAAGAGACCCAGTACTTC. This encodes CASTVGQALAGGGGYQETQYF.

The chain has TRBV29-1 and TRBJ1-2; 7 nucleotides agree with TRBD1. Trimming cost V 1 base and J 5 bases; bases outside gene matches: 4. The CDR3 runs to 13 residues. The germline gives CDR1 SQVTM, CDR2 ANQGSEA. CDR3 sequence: CSVEVGGEYGYTF. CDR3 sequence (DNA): TGCAGCGTTGAAGTAGGGGGCGAGTATGGCTACACCTTC.

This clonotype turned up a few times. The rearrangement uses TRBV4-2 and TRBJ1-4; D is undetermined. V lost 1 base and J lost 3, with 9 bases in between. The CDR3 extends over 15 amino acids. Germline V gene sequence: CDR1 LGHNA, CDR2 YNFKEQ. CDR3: CASSQGEGPNEKLFF. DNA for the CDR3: TGTGCCAGCAGCCAAGGTGAAGGCCCTAATGAAAAACTGTTTTTT.

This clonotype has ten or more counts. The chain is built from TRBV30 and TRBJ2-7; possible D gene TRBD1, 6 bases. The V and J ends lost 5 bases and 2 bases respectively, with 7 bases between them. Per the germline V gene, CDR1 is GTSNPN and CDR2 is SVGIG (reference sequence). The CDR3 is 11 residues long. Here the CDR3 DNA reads TGTGCCTGGGGACAGACCTACGAGCAGTACTTC. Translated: CAWGQTYEQYF.

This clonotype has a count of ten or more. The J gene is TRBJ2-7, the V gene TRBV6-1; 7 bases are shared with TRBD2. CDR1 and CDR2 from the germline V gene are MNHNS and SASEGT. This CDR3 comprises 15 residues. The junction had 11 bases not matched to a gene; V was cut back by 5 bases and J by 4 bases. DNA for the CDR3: TGTGCCAGCAGTTGGGGATCTAGCGGACTGTACGAGCAGTACTTC. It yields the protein CASSWGSSGLYEQYF.

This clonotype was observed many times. The CDR3 bases are TGTGCCAGCAGTTTACTTGGGCCGACTAATGAAAAACTGTTTTTT. The encoded protein is CASSLLGPTNEKLFF. The V and J genes are TRBV27 and TRBJ1-4; no clear D gene. The length of the CDR3 is 15 residues. Per the germline V gene, CDR1 is MNHEY and CDR2 is SMNVEV (reference sequence). The germline V and J ends were trimmed by 2 bases and 2 bases, with 9 bases remaining between them.

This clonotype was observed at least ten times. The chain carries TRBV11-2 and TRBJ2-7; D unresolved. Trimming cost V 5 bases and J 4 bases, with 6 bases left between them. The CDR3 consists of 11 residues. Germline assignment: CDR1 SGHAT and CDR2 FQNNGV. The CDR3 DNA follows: TGTGCCAGCAGCGTGAATTACGAGCAGTACTTC. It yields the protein CASSVNYEQYF.

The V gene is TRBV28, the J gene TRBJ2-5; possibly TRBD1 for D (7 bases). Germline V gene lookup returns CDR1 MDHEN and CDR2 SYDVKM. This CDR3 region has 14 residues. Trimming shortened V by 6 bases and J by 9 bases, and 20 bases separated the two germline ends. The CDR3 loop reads CASRGGTAGGAQYF. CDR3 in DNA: TGTGCCAGCAGGGGTGGGACAGCCGGCGGGGCCCAGTACTTC. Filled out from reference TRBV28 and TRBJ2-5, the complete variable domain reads DVKVTQSSRYLVKRTGEKVFLECVQDMDHENMFWYRQDPGLGLRLIYFSYDVKMKEKGDIPEGYSVSREKKERFSLILESASTNQTSMYLCASRGGTAGGAQYFGPGTRLLVL.

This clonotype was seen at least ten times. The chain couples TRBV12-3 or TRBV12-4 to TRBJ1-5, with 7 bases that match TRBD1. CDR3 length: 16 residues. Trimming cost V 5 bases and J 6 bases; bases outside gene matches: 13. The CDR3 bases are TGTGCCAGCAGTAGGGTGGAGACCAGGGGGGCTCAGCCCCAGCATTTT. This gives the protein CASSRVETRGAQPQHF.